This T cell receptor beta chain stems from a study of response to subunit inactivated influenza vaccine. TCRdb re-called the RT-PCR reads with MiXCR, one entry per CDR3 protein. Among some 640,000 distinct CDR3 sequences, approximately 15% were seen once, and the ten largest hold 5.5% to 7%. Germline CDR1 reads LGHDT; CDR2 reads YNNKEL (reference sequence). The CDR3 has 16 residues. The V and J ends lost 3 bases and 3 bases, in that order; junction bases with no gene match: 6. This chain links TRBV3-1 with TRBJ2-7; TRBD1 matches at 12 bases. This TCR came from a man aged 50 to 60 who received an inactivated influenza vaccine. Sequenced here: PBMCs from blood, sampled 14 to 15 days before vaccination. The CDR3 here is CASSQRGTGGIYEQYF. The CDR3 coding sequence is TGTGCCAGCAGCCAGCGTGGGACAGGGGGCATCTACGAGCAGTACTTC.